A selection of T cell receptor beta chains follows, all from one sample in a study of shared clonotypes between healthy human individuals. Produced via immunoSEQ multiplex PCR; TCRdb's table is partial and in-frame only. Of around 2,000,000 clones detected, 90% to 95% appear once; the ten largest clones hold more than 0.1%. The specimen sequenced was naive CD4+ T cells sorted from blood. These receptor sequences come from a man aged 18 to 29 in good health. CDR3s leave out the opening cysteine and the closing phenylalanine or tryptophan.

>TRBV11-1
ASSLVGGAFMNTEAF
>TRBV10-3
AISARGSIDEQY
>TRBV9
ASSPPQGNTEAF
>TRBV29-1
SVEAPGRRGYT
>TRBV4-1
ASSQVYAQQYNSPLH
>TRBV5-6
ASIKGGTTYEQY
>TRBV27
ASSLAGSGNTIY
>TRBV7-9
ASSSTSLTGPHVEQY
>TRBV4-1
ASSPGLAGVVEQF
>TRBV6-5
ASSYVGSTNYGYT
>TRBV6-5
ASSRGTDSYEQY
>TRBV5-1
ASSLGTGASTDTQY
>TRBV5-1
ASSLHPGQDYQPQH
>TRBV10-3
AISPTGQNSNQPQH
>TRBV7-8
ASSSPQRGCEQY
>TRBV5-1
ASSLGQLNEQY
>TRBV5-1
ASSLSTANYGYT
>TRBV2
ASSEDRREAF
>TRBV9
ASSVEGTSTVEKLF
>TRBV12-5
ASGLGTYSNQPQH
>TRBV10-3
AIRRTTNEKLF
>TRBV30
AWTVGGAYEQY
>TRBV9
ASSVASGSLPGTDTQY
>TRBV5-1
ASSRTGNQPQH
>TRBV7-2
ASSLVASETQY
>TRBV10-2
ASSEAGVEAF
>TRBV5-1
ASSLGTRETQY
>TRBV6-1
ASSGQGAAEAF
>TRBV5-4
ASSTGLAGGGNEQF